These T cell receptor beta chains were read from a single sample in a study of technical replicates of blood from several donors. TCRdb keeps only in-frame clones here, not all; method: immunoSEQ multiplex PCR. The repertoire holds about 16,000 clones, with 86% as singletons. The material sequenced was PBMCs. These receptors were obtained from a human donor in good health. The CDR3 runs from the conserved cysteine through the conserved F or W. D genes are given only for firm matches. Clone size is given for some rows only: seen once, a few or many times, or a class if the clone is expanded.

DNA: TGTGCCAGCAGTGAAGCGATGAGGGACTATGGCTACACCTTC
CDR3: CASSEAMRDYGYTF
D: NA
J: TRBJ1-2
size: few
V: TRBV6-1

DNA: TGTGCCTGGGGGACAGGGGGAGAGACCCAGTACTTC
CDR3: CAWGTGGETQYF
D: TRBD1
J: TRBJ2-5
size: NA
V: TRBV30

DNA: TGCGCCAGCAGCCAAGATGGGCGGGACGGGTACGAGCAGTACTTC
CDR3: CASSQDGRDGYEQYF
D: NA
J: TRBJ2-7
size: once
V: TRBV4-1

DNA: TGTGCCAGCAGCCGCGGGACCACAGGCACAGATACGCAGTATTTT
CDR3: CASSRGTTGTDTQYF
D: NA
J: TRBJ2-3
size: NA
V: TRBV7-9

DNA: TGCGCCAGCAGCTACGGGACTAGCGGTTCCTACAATGAGCAGTTCTTC
CDR3: CASSYGTSGSYNEQFF
D: TRBD2
J: TRBJ2-1
size: NA
V: TRBV5-1

DNA: TGCAGTGCTTTAGGGACAGGGGAAGCTTTCTTT
CDR3: CSALGTGEAFF
D: TRBD1
J: TRBJ1-1
size: NA
V: TRBV20-1

DNA: TGTGCCAGCAGCCGACTAGCGGGAGGACCCGGGGAGCTGTTTTTT
CDR3: CASSRLAGGPGELFF
D: TRBD2
J: TRBJ2-2
size: NA
V: TRBV14

DNA: TGTGCCAGTAGTATAGGCGCCCTAGACAGACTGTACTTC
CDR3: CASSIGALDRLYF
D: NA
J: TRBJ2-7
size: NA
V: TRBV19

DNA: TGTGCCATCAGTGCCCTAGCGGGAGGTCAAGATACGCAGTATTTT
CDR3: CAISALAGGQDTQYF
D: TRBD2
J: TRBJ2-3
size: NA
V: TRBV10-3

DNA: TGTGCCAGCAGCCAAGACGGACGGAACCTAGCGGCGGGGAACACCGGGGAGCTGTTTTTT
CDR3: CASSQDGRNLAAGNTGELFF
D: TRBD2
J: TRBJ2-2
size: NA
V: TRBV4-2

DNA: TGTGCCAGCAGCACCACCGGGACTAGCGGGAGGTTGAGCACAGATACGCAGTATTTT
CDR3: CASSTTGTSGRLSTDTQYF
D: TRBD2
J: TRBJ2-3
size: NA
V: TRBV5-4

DNA: TGCAGTGCTAGACCCCCGGTTGAGCAGTTCTTC
CDR3: CSARPPVEQFF
D: NA
J: TRBJ2-1
size: NA
V: TRBV20-1

DNA: TGTGCCACCAGCAGATCGGACCAAGAGACCCAGTACTTC
CDR3: CATSRSDQETQYF
D: NA
J: TRBJ2-5
size: NA
V: TRBV15

DNA: TGTGCCAGCAGTGGGGACGAAGGGGGTCAGCCCCAGCATTTT
CDR3: CASSGDEGGQPQHF
D: NA
J: TRBJ1-5
size: NA
V: TRBV6-1

DNA: TGTGCCAGTAGAGTCGAGGGATCGAACACCGGGGAGCTGTTTTTT
CDR3: CASRVEGSNTGELFF
D: NA
J: TRBJ2-2
size: NA
V: TRBV19

DNA: TGTGCCAGCAGGGTTCGGACAACCTCCTACGAGCAGTACTTC
CDR3: CASRVRTTSYEQYF
D: NA
J: TRBJ2-7
size: NA
V: TRBV2

DNA: TGTGCCAGCAGTTTCTCGACTAGCGGGTACGAGCAGTACTTC
CDR3: CASSFSTSGYEQYF
D: TRBD2
J: TRBJ2-7
size: NA
V: TRBV27

DNA: TGTGCCTGGAGTCAGGGGGCCCTAGCAACCGTCAATGAGCAGTTCTTC
CDR3: CAWSQGALATVNEQFF
D: TRBD1
J: TRBJ2-1
size: NA
V: TRBV30

DNA: TGTGCCAGCAGACGGACCGGGACAGGTTACGAGCAGTACTTC
CDR3: CASRRTGTGYEQYF
D: TRBD1
J: TRBJ2-7
size: NA
V: TRBV5-5

DNA: TGTGCCTGGAGTGCAGCAGGGTCGGAGTATGGCTACACCTTC
CDR3: CAWSAAGSEYGYTF
D: NA
J: TRBJ1-2
size: NA
V: TRBV30

DNA: TGCGCCAGCAGCCTTCCCGGGGGGGCCAACGTCCTGACTTTC
CDR3: CASSLPGGANVLTF
D: NA
J: TRBJ2-6
size: NA
V: TRBV5-1

DNA: TGTGCCAGCAGCCAGGGACTGAGCACAGATACGCAGTATTTT
CDR3: CASSQGLSTDTQYF
D: NA
J: TRBJ2-3
size: NA
V: TRBV6-4

DNA: TGTGCCAGCAGTGAACGACTAGCTGACACCGGGGAGCTGTTTTTT
CDR3: CASSERLADTGELFF
D: TRBD2
J: TRBJ2-2
size: NA
V: TRBV6-1

DNA: TGCACCAGCAGACGACTAGCGGGAGGGAACTACAATGAGCAGTTCTTC
CDR3: CTSRRLAGGNYNEQFF
D: NA
J: TRBJ2-1
size: NA
V: TRBV1

DNA: TGTGCCAGCAGCCGGACTTGGCCTTTCGGTGAGCAGTTCTTC
CDR3: CASSRTWPFGEQFF
D: NA
J: TRBJ2-1
size: NA
V: TRBV9

DNA: TGTGCCAGCAGCGTAGATGGCCTGTCCCCGGGTACGCAGTATTTT
CDR3: CASSVDGLSPGTQYF
D: NA
J: TRBJ2-3
size: NA
V: TRBV9

DNA: TGTGCCAGCAGTTCCCCACGACCTAGCGTATCCTACGAGCAGTACTTC
CDR3: CASSSPRPSVSYEQYF
D: NA
J: TRBJ2-7
size: NA
V: TRBV6-5

DNA: TGTGCCAGCAGCCAGAGTCCAGCTAGCGGGAGGTACGAGCAGTACTTC
CDR3: CASSQSPASGRYEQYF
D: TRBD2
J: TRBJ2-7
size: NA
V: TRBV5-5

DNA: TGTGCCAGCAGGCGAGGGTATTTCGGCACAGATACGCAGTATTTT
CDR3: CASRRGYFGTDTQYF
D: NA
J: TRBJ2-3
size: NA
V: TRBV6-5